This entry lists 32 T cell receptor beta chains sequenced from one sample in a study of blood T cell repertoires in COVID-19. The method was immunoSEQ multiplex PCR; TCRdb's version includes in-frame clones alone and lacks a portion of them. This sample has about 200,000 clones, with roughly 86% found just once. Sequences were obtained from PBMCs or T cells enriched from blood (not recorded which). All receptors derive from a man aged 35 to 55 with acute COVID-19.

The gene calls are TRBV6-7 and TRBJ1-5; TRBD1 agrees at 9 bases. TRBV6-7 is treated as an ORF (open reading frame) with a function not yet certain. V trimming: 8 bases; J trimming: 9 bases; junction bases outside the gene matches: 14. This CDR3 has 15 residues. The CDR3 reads CASDRKGQGVWPQHF. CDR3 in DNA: TGTGCCAGCGACAGAAAGGGACAGGGAGTTTGGCCCCAGCATTTT.

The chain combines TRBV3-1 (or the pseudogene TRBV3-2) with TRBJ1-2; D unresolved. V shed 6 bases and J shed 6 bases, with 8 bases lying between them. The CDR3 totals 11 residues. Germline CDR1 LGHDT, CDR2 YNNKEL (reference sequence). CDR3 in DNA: TGTGCCAGCAGTCAATCAGATGGCTACACCTTC. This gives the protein CASSQSDGYTF.

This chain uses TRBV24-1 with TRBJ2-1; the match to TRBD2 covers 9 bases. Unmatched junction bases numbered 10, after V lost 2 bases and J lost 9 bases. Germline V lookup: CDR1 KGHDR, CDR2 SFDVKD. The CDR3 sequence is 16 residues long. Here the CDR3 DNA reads TGTGCCACCAGTGATTCCCTTAGCGGGGGCCGGGGTGAGCAGTTCTTC. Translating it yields CATSDSLSGGRGEQFF.

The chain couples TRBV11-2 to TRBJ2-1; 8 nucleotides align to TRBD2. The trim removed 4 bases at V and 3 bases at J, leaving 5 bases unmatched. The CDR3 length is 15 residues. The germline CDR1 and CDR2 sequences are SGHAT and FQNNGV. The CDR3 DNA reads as TGTGCCAGCAGCTCCTTAGCGGGACACTACAATGAGCAGTTCTTC. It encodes CASSSLAGHYNEQFF.

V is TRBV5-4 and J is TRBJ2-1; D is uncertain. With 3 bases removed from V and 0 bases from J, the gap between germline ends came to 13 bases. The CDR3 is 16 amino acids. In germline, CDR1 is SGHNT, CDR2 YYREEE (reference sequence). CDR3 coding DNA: TGTGCCAGCAGCTCCCTAGATTCGGGCTCCTACAATGAGCAGTTCTTC. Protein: CASSSLDSGSYNEQFF.

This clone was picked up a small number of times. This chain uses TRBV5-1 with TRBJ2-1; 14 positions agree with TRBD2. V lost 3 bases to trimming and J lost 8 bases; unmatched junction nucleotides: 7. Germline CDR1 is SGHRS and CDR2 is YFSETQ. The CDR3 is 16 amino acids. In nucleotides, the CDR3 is TGCGCCAGCAGCTCAGGGGGGACTAGCGGGAGTTATGAGCAGTTCTTC. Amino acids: CASSSGGTSGSYEQFF.

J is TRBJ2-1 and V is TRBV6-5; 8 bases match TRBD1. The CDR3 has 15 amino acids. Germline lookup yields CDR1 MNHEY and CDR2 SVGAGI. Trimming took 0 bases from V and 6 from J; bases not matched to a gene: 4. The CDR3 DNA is TGTGCCAGCAGTTACTCCTGGACAGGGACCAATGAGCAGTTCTTC. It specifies CASSYSWTGTNEQFF.

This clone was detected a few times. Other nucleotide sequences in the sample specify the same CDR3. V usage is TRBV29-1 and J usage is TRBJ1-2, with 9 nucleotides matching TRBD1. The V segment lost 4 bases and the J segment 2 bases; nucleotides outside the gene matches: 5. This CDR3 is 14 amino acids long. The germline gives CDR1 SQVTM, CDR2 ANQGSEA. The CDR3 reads CSVVTGTGNYGYTF. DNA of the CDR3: TGCAGCGTTGTAACCGGGACAGGGAACTATGGCTACACCTTC.

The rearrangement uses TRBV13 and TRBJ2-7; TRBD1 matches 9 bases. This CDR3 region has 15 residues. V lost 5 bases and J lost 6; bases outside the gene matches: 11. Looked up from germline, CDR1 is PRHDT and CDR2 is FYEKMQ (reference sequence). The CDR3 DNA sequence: TGTGCCAGCAGCACCCCGACAGGGGGGTCGCGCGAGCAGTACTTC. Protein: CASSTPTGGSREQYF.

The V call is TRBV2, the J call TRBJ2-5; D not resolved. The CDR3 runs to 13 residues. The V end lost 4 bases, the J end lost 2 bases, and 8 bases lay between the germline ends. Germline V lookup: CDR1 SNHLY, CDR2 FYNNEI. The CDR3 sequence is CASSVRLQETQYF. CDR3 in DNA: TGTGCCAGCAGTGTACGACTTCAAGAGACCCAGTACTTC.

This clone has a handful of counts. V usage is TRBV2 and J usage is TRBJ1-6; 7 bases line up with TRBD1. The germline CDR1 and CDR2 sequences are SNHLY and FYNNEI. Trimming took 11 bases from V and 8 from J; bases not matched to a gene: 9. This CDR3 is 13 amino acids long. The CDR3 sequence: CAGTDRADSPLHF. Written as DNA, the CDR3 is TGTGCCGGCACCGACAGGGCTGATTCACCCCTCCACTTT.

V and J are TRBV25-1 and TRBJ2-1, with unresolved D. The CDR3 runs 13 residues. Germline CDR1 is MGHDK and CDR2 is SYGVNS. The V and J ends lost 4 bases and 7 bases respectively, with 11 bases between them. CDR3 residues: CASSAHGLNEQFF. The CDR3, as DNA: TGTGCCAGCAGTGCGCATGGCCTGAATGAGCAGTTCTTC.

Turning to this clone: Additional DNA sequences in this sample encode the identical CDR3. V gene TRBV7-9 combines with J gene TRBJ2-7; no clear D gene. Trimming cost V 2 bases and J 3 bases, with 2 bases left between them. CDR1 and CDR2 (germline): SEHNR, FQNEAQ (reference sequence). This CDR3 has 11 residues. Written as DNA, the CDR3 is TGTGCCAGCAGCTTACGCTACGAGCAGTACTTC. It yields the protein CASSLRYEQYF. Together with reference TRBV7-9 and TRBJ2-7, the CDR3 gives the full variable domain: DTGVSQNPRHKITKRGQNVTFRCDPISEHNRLYWYRQTLGQGPEFLTYFQNEAQLEKSRLLSDRFSAERPKGSFSTLEIQRTEQGDSAMYLCASSLRYEQYFGPGTRLTVT.

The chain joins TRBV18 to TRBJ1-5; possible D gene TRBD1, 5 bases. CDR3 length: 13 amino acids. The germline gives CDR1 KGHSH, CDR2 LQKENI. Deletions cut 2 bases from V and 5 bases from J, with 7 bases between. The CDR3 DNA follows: TGTGCCAGCTCACCATCGGGGGATCAGCCCCAGCATTTT. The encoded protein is CASSPSGDQPQHF.

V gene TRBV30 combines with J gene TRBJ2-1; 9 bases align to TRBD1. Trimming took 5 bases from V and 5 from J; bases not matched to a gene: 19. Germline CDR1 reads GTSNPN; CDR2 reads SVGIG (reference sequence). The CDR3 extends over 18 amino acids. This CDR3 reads CAWGGQGKRSRENNEQFF. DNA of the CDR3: TGTGCCTGGGGAGGACAGGGGAAAAGGAGCAGGGAAAACAATGAGCAGTTCTTC.

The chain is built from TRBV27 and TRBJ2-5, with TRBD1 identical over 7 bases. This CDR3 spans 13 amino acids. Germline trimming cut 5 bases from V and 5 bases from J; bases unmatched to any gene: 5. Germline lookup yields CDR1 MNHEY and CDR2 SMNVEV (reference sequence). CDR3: CASSQRQGETQYF. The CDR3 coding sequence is TGTGCCAGCAGTCAGAGACAGGGCGAGACCCAGTACTTC.

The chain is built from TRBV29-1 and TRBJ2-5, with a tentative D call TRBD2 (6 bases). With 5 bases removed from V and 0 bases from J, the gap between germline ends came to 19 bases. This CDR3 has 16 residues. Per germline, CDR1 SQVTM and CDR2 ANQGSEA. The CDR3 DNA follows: TGCAGCGTTTTAGGGATTAGCGGAAAGTACCAAGAGACCCAGTACTTC. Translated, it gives CSVLGISGKYQETQYF.

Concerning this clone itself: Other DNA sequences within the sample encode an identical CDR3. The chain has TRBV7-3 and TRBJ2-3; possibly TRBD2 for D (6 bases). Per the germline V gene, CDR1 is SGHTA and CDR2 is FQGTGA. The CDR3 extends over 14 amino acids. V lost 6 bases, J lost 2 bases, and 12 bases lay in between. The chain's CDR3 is CASSSGGSTDTQYF. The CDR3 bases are TGTGCCAGCAGTTCCGGGGGTTCCACAGATACGCAGTATTTT.

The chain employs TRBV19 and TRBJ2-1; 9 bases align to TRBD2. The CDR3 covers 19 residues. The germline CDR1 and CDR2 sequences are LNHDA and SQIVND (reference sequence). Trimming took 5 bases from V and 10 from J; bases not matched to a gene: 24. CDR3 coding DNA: TGTGCCAGTAGTCTCCAGACAGGGTATCGGCTAGCGGGAAATAAAGAGCAGTTCTTC. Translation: CASSLQTGYRLAGNKEQFF.

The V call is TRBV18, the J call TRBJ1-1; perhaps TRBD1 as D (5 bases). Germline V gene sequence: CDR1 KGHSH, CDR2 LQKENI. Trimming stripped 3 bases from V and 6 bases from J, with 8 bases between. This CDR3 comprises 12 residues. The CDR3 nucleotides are TGTGCCAGCTCACCTAGGGGTTCTGAAGCTTTCTTT. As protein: CASSPRGSEAFF.

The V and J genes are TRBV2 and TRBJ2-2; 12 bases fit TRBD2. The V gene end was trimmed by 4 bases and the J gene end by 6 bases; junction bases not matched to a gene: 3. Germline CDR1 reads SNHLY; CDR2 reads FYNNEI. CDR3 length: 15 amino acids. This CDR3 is CASSVRLAGAGELFF. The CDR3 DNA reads TGTGCCAGCAGTGTGAGACTAGCGGGAGCCGGGGAGCTGTTTTTT.

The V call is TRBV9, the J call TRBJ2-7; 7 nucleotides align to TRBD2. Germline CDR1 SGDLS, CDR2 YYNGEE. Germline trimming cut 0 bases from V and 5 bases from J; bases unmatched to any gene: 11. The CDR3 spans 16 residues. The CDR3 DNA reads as TGTGCCAGCAGCGTAGCTGCGCGGGAGATACCCCACGAGCAGTACTTC. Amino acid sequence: CASSVAAREIPHEQYF.

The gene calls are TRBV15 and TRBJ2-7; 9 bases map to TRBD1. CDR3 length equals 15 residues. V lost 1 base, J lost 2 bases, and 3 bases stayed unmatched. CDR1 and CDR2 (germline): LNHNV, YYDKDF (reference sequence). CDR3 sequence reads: CATSRGGQGTYEQYF. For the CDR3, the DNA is TGTGCCACCAGCAGAGGCGGACAGGGGACCTACGAGCAGTACTTC.

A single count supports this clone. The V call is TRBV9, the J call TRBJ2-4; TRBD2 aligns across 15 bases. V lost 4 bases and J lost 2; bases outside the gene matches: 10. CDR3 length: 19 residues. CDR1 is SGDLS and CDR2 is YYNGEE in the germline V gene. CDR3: CASSSGTSGRRVTKNIQYF. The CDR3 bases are TGTGCCAGCAGCTCCGGGACTAGCGGGAGGAGAGTGACCAAAAACATTCAGTACTTC. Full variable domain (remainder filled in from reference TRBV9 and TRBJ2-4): DSGVTQTPKHLITATGQRVTLRCSPRSGDLSVYWYQQSLDQGLQFLIQYYNGEERAKGNILERFSAQQFPDLHSELNLSSLELGDSALYFCASSSGTSGRRVTKNIQYFGAGTRLSVL.

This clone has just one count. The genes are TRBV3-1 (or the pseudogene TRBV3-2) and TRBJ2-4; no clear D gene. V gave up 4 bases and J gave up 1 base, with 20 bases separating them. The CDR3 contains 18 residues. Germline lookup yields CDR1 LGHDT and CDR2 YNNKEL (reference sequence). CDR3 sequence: CASSRPFTPKAAKNIQYF. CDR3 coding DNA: TGTGCCAGCAGCCGACCTTTTACCCCTAAAGCGGCCAAAAACATTCAGTACTTC.

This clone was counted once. CDR3: CASSRWLGDSYTDTQYF. As DNA, the CDR3 is TGTGCCAGCAGCCGGTGGTTAGGGGACAGCTACACAGATACGCAGTATTTT. The chain has TRBV2 and TRBJ2-3, with 7 bases aligning to TRBD1. CDR1 is SNHLY, CDR2 FYNNEI, per germline. The junction had 14 bases not matched to a gene; V was cut back by 6 bases and J by 2 bases. This CDR3 contains 17 residues.

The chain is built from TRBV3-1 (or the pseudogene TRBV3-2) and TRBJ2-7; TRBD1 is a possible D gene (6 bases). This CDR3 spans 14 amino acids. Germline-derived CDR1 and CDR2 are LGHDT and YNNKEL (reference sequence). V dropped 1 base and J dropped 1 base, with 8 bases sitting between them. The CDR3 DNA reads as TGTGCCAGCAGCCAAGGGACAGTGTCCTACGAGCAGTACTTC. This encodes CASSQGTVSYEQYF.

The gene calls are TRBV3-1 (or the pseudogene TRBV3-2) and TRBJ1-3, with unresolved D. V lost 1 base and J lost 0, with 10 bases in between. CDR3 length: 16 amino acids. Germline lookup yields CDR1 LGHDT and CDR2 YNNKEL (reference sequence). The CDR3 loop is CASSQGADFSGNTIYF. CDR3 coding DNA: TGTGCCAGCAGCCAAGGGGCCGATTTCTCTGGAAACACCATATATTTT.

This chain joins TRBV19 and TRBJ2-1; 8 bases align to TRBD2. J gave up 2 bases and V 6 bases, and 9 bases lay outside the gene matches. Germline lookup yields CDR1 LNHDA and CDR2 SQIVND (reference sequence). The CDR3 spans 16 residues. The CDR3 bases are TGTGCCAGTAGCGCATCCAGCGGGGGCCCCTACAATGAGCAGTTCTTC. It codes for CASSASSGGPYNEQFF.

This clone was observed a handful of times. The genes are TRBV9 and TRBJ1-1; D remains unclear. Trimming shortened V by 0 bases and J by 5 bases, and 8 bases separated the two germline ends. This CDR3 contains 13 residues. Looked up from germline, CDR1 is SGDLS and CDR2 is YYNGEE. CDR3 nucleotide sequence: TGTGCCAGCAGCGTAGCTAAGAGGACTGAAGCTTTCTTT. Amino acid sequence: CASSVAKRTEAFF. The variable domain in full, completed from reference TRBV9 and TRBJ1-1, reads DSGVTQTPKHLITATGQRVTLRCSPRSGDLSVYWYQQSLDQGLQFLIQYYNGEERAKGNILERFSAQQFPDLHSELNLSSLELGDSALYFCASSVAKRTEAFFGQGTRLTVV.

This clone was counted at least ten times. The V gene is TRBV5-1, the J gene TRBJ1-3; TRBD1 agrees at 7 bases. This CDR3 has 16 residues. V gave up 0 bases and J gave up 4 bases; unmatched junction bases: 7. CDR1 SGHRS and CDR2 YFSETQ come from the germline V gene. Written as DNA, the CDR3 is TGCGCCAGCAGCTTGGAATCGGGGACAGTAGGAAACACCATATATTTT. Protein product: CASSLESGTVGNTIYF.

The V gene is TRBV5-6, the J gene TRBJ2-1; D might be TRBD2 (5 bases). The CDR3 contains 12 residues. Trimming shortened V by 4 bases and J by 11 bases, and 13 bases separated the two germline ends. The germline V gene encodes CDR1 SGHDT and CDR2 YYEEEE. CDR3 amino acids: CASSPDSLKQFF. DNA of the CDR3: TGTGCCAGCAGCCCGGACTCCCTGAAGCAGTTCTTC.